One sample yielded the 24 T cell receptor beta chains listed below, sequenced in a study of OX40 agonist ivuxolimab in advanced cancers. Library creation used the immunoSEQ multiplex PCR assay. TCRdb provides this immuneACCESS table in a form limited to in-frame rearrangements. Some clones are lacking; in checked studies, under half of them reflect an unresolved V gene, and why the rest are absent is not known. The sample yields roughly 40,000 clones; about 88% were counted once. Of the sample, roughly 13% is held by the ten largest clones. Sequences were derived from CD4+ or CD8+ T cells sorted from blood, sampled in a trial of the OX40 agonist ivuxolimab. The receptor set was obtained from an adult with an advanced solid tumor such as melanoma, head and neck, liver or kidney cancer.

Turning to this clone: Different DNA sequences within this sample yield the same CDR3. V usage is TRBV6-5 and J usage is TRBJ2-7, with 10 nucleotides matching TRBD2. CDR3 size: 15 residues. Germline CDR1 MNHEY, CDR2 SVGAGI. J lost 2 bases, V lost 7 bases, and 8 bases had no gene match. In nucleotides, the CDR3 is TGTGCCAGCACATTAGCGGGAGGCCCGACCTACGAGCAGTACTTC. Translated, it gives CASTLAGGPTYEQYF.

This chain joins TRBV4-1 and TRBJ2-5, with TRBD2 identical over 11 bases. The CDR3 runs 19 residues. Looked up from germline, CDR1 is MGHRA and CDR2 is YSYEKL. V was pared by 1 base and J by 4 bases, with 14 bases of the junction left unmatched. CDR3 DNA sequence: TGCGCCAGCAGCCAAGGGGCTAGCGGGAGGCCCTCCCTCCCAGAGACCCAGTACTTC. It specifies CASSQGASGRPSLPETQYF.

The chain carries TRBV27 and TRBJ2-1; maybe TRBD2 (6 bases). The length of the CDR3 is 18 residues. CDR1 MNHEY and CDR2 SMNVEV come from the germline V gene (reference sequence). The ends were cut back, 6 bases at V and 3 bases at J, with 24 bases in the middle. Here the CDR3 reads CASSPTPPRRARYNEQFF. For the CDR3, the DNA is TGTGCCAGCAGCCCTACCCCCCCCCGGAGGGCTCGCTACAATGAGCAGTTCTTC.

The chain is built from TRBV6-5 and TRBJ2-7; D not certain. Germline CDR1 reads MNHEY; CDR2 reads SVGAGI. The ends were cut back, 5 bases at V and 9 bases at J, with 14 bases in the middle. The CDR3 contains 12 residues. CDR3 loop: CASSEAHLGQYF. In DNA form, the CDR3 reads TGTGCCAGCAGTGAAGCGCACTTAGGGCAGTACTTC.

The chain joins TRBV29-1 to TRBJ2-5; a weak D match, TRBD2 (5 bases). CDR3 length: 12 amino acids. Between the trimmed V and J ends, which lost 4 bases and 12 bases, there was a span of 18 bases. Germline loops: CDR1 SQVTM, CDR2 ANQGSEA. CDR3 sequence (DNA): TGCAGCGTTGCGGAGGTTACCGTATCCGAGTACTTC. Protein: CSVAEVTVSEYF. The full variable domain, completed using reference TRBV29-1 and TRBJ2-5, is SAVISQKPSRDICQRGTSLTIQCQVDSQVTMMFWYRQQPGQSLTLIATANQGSEATYESGFVIDKFPISRPNLTFSTLTVSNMSPEDSSIYLCSVAEVTVSEYFGPGTRLLVL.

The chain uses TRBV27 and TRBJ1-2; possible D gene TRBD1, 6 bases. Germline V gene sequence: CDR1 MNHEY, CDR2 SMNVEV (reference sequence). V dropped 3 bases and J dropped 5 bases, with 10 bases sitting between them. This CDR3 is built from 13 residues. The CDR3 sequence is CASSFGGQYGYTF. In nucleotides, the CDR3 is TGTGCCAGCAGTTTCGGGGGACAATATGGCTACACCTTC.

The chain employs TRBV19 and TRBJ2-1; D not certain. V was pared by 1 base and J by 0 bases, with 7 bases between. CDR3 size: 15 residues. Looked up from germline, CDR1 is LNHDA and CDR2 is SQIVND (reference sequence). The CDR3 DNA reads TGTGCCAGTAGTATAGGACCGAGCTCCTACAATGAGCAGTTCTTC. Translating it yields CASSIGPSSYNEQFF. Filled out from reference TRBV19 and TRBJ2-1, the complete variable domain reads DGGITQSPKYLFRKEGQNVTLSCEQNLNHDAMYWYRQDPGQGLRLIYYSQIVNDFQKGDIAEGYSVSREKKESFPLTVTSAQKNPTAFYLCASSIGPSSYNEQFFGPGTRLTVL.

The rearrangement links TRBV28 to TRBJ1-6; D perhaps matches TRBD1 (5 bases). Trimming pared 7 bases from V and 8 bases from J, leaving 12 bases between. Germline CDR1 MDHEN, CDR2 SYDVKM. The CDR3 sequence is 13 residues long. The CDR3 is CASMLQGDSPLHF. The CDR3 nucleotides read TGTGCCAGCATGTTGCAGGGCGATTCACCCCTCCACTTT.

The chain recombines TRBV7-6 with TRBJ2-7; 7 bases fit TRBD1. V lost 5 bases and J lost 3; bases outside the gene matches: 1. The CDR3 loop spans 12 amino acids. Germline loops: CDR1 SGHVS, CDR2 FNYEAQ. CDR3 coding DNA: TGTGCCAGCAGCGGGGACAGCTACGAGCAGTACTTC. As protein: CASSGDSYEQYF.

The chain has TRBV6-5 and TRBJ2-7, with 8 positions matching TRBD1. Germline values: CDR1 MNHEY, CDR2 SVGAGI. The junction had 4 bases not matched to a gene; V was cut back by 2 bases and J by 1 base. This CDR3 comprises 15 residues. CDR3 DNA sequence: TGTGCCAGCAGTTACCGGCAGGGGGCTTCCTACGAGCAGTACTTC. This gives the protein CASSYRQGASYEQYF.

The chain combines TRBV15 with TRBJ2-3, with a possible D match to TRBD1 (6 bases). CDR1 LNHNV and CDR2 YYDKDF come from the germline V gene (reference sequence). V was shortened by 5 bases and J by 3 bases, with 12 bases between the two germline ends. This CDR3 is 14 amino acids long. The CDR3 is CATSRGQSTDTQYF. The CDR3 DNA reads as TGTGCCACCAGCCGTGGACAGTCTACAGATACGCAGTATTTT.

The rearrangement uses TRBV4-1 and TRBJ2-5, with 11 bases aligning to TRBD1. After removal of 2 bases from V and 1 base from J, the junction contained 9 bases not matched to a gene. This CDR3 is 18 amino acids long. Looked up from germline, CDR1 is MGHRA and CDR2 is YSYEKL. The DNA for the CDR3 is TGCGCCAGCAGCCAAACCTACGGGACAGGGGGACCCCAAGAGACCCAGTACTTC. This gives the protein CASSQTYGTGGPQETQYF.

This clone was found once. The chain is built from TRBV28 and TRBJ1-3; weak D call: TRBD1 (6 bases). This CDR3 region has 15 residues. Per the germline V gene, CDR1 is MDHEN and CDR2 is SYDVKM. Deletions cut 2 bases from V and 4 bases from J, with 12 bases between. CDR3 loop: CASSLTAGVGNTIYF. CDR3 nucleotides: TGTGCCAGCAGTTTAACGGCAGGGGTAGGAAACACCATATATTTT.

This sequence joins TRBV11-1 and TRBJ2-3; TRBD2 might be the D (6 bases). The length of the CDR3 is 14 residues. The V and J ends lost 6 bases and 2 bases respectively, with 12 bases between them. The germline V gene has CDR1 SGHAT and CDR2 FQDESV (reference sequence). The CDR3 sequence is CASRGGTITDTQYF. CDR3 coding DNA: TGTGCCAGCAGGGGGGGTACTATCACAGATACGCAGTATTTT. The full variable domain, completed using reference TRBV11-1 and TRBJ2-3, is EAEVAQSPRYKITEKSQAVAFWCDPISGHATLYWYRQILGQGPELLVQFQDESVVDDSQLPKDRFSAERLKGVDSTLKIQPAELGDSAMYLCASRGGTITDTQYFGPGTRLTVL.

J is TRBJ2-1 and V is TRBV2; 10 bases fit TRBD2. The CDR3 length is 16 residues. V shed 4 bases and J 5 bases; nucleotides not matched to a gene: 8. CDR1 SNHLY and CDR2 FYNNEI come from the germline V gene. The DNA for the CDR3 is TGTGCCAGCAGTGCAGCTAGCGGGAGATCCGACAATGAGCAGTTCTTC. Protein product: CASSAASGRSDNEQFF.

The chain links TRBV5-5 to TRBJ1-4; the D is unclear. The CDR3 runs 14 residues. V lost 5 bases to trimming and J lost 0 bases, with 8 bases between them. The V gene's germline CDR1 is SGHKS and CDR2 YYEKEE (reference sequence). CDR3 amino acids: CASRVRATNEKLFF. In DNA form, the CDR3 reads TGTGCCAGCAGGGTGCGAGCAACTAATGAAAAACTGTTTTTT. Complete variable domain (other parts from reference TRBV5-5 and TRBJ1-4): DAGVTQSPTHLIKTRGQQVTLRCSPISGHKSVSWYQQVLGQGPQFIFQYYEKEERGRGNFPDRFSARQFPNYSSELNVNALLLGDSALYLCASRVRATNEKLFFGSGTQLSVL.

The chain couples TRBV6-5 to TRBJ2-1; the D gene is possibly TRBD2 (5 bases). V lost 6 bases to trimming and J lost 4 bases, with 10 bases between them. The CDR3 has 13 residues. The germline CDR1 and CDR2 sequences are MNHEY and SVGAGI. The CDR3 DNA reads TGTGCCAGCAGAGACGGGGAATACAATGAGCAGTTCTTC. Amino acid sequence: CASRDGEYNEQFF.

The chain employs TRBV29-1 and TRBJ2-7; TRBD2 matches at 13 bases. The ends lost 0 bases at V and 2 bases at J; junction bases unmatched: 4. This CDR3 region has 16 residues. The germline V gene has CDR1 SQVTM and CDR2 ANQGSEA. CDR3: CSVEDPGLAGTYEQYF. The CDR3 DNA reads TGCAGCGTTGAAGACCCGGGACTAGCGGGGACCTACGAGCAGTACTTC.

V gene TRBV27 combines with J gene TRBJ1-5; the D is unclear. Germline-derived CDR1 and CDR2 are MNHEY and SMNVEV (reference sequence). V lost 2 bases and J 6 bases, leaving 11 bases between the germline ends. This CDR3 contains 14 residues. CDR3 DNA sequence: TGTGCCAGCAGTTTAAATAGTGAGGGTCAGCCCCAGCATTTT. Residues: CASSLNSEGQPQHF.

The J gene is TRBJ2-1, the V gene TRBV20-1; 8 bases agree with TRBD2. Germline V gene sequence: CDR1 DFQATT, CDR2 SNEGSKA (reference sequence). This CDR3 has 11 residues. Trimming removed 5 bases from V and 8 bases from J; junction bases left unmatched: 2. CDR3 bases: TGCAGTGCTGGGACTAGAGATGAGCAGTTCTTC. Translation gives CSAGTRDEQFF.

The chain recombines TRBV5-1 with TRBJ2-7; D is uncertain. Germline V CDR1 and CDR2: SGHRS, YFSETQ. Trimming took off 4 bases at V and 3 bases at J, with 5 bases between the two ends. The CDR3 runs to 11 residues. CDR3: CASSLNYEQYF. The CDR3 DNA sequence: TGCGCCAGCAGCCTAAACTACGAGCAGTACTTC.

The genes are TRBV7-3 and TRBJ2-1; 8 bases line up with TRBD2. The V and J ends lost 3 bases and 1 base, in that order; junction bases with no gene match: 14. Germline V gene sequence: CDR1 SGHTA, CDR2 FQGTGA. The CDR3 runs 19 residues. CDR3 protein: CASSFRLRSGSDSYNEQFF. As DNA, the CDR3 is TGTGCCAGCAGCTTTAGGCTCAGAAGCGGGAGCGATTCCTACAATGAGCAGTTCTTC.

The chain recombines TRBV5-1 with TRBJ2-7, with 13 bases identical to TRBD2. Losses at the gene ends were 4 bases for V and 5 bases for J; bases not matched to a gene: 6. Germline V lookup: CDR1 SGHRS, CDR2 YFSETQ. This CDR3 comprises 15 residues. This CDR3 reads CASSPRTSGSHEQYF. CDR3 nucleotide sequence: TGCGCCAGCAGCCCTCGGACTAGCGGGAGCCACGAGCAGTACTTC.

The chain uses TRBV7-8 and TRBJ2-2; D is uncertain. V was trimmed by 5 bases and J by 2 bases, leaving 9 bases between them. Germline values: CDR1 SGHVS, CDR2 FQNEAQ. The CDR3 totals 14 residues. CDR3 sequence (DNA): TGTGCCAGCAGCCCCCGCCCTAACACCGGGGAGCTGTTTTTT. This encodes CASSPRPNTGELFF.